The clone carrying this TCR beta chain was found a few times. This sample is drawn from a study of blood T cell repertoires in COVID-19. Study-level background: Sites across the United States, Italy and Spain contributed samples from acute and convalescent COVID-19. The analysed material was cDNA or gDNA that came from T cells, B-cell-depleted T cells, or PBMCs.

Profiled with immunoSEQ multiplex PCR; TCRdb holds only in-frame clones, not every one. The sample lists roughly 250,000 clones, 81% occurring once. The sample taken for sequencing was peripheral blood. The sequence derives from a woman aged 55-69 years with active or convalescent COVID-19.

The CDR3 region is CASSSAGGNHNEQFF. DNA for the CDR3: TGTGCCAGCAGCTCAGCGGGGGGGAACCACAATGAGCAGTTCTTC. The chain couples TRBV6-2 or TRBV6-3 to TRBJ2-1, with 10 nucleotides matching TRBD2. This CDR3 is 15 amino acids long. The germline V gene has CDR1 MNHEY and CDR2 SVGEGT. V lost 6 bases and J lost 5; bases outside the gene matches: 7.